In this sample, the clone carrying this T cell receptor beta chain turned up a few times. Its antigen is as yet unknown. This sample was included in a study of vaccination and CD4 T cells after COVID-19. Study as a whole: With a range of 35 to 161, the median interval from diagnosis to drawing post-COVID samples was about 100 days. Study-level points and caveats: The appearance of a median approximately 90% of reactive clones in convalescent patients occurred only post-vaccination.

The CDR3 loop spans 14 amino acids. Germline CDR1 is MRHNA and CDR2 is SNTAGT. V lost 0 bases and J lost 4; bases outside the gene matches: 1. The Oncomine TCR Beta short-read assay was applied to DNA of cultured CD4+ T cells. TCRdb reprocessed the PCR reads with MiXCR, giving one entry per CDR3 protein. The data show over 15,000 distinct CDR3 sequences, 54% seen once. Sample treatment: roughly 11-day PBMC culture with coronavirus spike peptide pools or control peptides (ViraFEST assay). Negative selection isolated the CD4+ T cells once the cells had been cultured for around nine days. This receptor was obtained from a human donor who had recovered from COVID-19. The source material was CD4+ T cells from blood, cultured in vitro, sampled before SARS-CoV-2 vaccination. The genes are TRBV6-4 and TRBJ2-3; 7 nucleotides align to TRBD1. The chain's CDR3 is CASSDSTGPDTQYF. CDR3 coding DNA: TGTGCCAGCAGTGACTCGACAGGGCCAGATACGCAGTATTTT.